This is a list of T cell receptor beta chains from one sample in a study of post-analysis software for immune sequencing data. TCRdb ran MiXCR on the PCR reads and lists one entry per CDR3 protein. The data show a few hundred thousand distinct CDR3 sequences, with less than 40% seen just once and around 15% held by the top ten. The sequencing input was blood. The source of these receptors is a girl between 5 and 17 years old with multiple sclerosis. Both conserved end residues are part of each CDR3. D genes are given only for firm matches. Size values are once, few and many counts, or a class for expanded clones, and some rows have none.

v_gene	j_gene	d_gene	abundance	CDR3aa	CDR3nt
TRBV7-6	TRBJ2-1	TRBD2	-	CASSPTNGGDNEQFF	TGTGCCAGCAGCCCGACTAACGGGGGGGACAATGAGCAGTTCTTC
TRBV15	TRBJ1-2	-	-	CATSGLQHGYTF	TGTGCCACCAGCGGGCTACAACATGGCTACACCTTC
TRBV29-1	TRBJ1-1	-	few	CSVSRRQIEAFF	TGCAGCGTTTCGCGAAGGCAGATTGAAGCTTTCTTT
TRBV6-5	TRBJ1-1	-	few	CASRRAMNTEAFF	TGTGCCAGCCGCAGGGCCATGAACACTGAAGCTTTCTTT
TRBV5-1	TRBJ2-2	-	-	CASSFYRESNTGELFF	TGCGCCAGCAGCTTTTACAGGGAATCCAACACCGGGGAGCTGTTTTTT
TRBV5-1	TRBJ2-1	-	-	CASSWGWAYNEQFF	TGCGCCAGCAGCTGGGGATGGGCATACAATGAGCAGTTCTTC
TRBV28	TRBJ2-7	-	-	CASSCAPTGNNEQYF	TGTGCCAGCAGTTGTGCCCCCACAGGGAACAACGAGCAGTACTTC
TRBV6-5	TRBJ2-3	-	few	CASSPSRSTDTQYF	TGTGCCAGCAGTCCCTCTAGGAGCACAGATACGCAGTATTTT
TRBV12-3/TRBV12-4	TRBJ2-7	-	few	CASSPLGGAYEQYF	TGTGCCAGCAGCCCCCTCGGGGGAGCCTACGAGCAGTACTTC
TRBV7-9	TRBJ2-3	TRBD2	-	CASSSPALAGVPQAQYF	TGTGCCAGCAGCTCCCCAGCGCTAGCGGGGGTTCCCCAGGCGCAGTATTTT
TRBV2	TRBJ2-5	-	-	CASRATVGETQYF	TGTGCCAGCAGGGCGACAGTCGGAGAGACCCAGTACTTC
TRBV7-3	TRBJ2-2	-	-	CASSLMGAGELFF	TGTGCCAGCAGCTTGATGGGGGCCGGGGAGCTGTTTTTT
TRBV6-2/TRBV6-3	TRBJ2-6	-	-	CATPQGTQGANVRTF	TGTGCCACCCCACAGGGTACACAAGGGGCCAACGTCCGGACTTTC
TRBV5-1	TRBJ1-4	TRBD1	-	CASTPGQGETNEKLFF	TGCGCCAGCACCCCGGGACAGGGGGAGACTAATGAAAAACTGTTTTTT
TRBV5-5	TRBJ2-3	TRBD2	-	CASSLREGRRADTQYF	TGTGCCAGCAGCTTGCGGGAGGGAAGGAGAGCAGATACGCAGTATTTT
TRBV6-5	TRBJ1-1	-	-	CASGAAGMNTEAFF	TGTGCCAGCGGGGCGGCGGGAATGAACACTGAAGCTTTCTTT
TRBV7-3	TRBJ2-3	TRBD2	few	CASSLRGGVDTQYF	TGTGCCAGCAGCCTGCGTGGGGGGGTAGATACGCAGTATTTT
TRBV6-5	TRBJ2-6	-	-	CASSSWGAGANVLTF	TGTGCCAGCAGCTCGTGGGGGGCTGGGGCCAACGTCCTGACTTTC
TRBV3-1	TRBJ2-5	TRBD1	-	CASSLSPIQGAFRETQYF	TGTGCCAGCAGCCTATCCCCCATCCAGGGGGCGTTTAGAGAGACCCAGTACTTC
TRBV5-1	TRBJ2-4	-	few	CASSFVTGAKNIQYF	TGCGCCAGCAGCTTTGTCACTGGGGCCAAAAACATTCAGTACTTC
TRBV12-3/TRBV12-4	TRBJ1-2	TRBD1	-	CASSPRQGVRGYTF	TGTGCCAGCAGTCCACGACAGGGGGTAAGAGGCTACACCTTC
TRBV6-2/TRBV6-3	TRBJ2-1	-	-	CASSPGTDYNEQFF	TGTGCCAGCAGTCCCGGGACTGATTACAATGAGCAGTTCTTC
TRBV7-9	TRBJ2-3	-	many	CASSFPDTQYF	TGTGCCAGCAGCTTCCCAGATACGCAGTATTTT
TRBV28	TRBJ2-3	TRBD1	few	CASSWTGEETDTQYF	TGTGCCAGCAGTTGGACAGGGGAAGAAACAGATACGCAGTATTTT
TRBV30	TRBJ2-5	-	-	CACLAGRETQYF	TGTGCCTGCCTGGCAGGGCGAGAGACCCAGTACTTC
TRBV7-2	TRBJ2-1	-	-	CASSPNVPYNEQFF	TGTGCCAGCAGTCCTAACGTCCCTTACAATGAGCAGTTCTTC
TRBV3-1	TRBJ2-3	-	-	CASSRATLDTQYF	TGTGCCAGCAGCCGTGCCACCTTAGATACGCAGTATTTT
TRBV28	TRBJ2-7	-	-	CASSPNPGTPGSYEQYF	TGTGCCAGCAGCCCAAATCCCGGGACGCCAGGCTCCTACGAGCAGTACTTC
TRBV12-3/TRBV12-4	TRBJ2-3	-	-	CASSKQGNTDTQYF	TGTGCCAGCAGCAAACAGGGAAACACAGATACGCAGTATTTT
TRBV20-1	TRBJ2-7	-	few	CSAPLDTSSYEQYF	TGCAGTGCCCCCCTTGACACTAGCTCCTACGAGCAGTACTTC
TRBV7-9	TRBJ2-5	-	few	CASSQALGTQYF	TGTGCCAGCAGCCAGGCGTTAGGGACCCAGTACTTC
TRBV7-9	TRBJ2-5	TRBD1	few	CASSLPGQGQGETQYF	TGTGCCAGCAGCCTTCCGGGACAGGGTCAGGGGGAGACCCAGTACTTC
TRBV9	TRBJ2-7	TRBD1	once	CASSSPPDRASAQYF	TGTGCCAGCAGCTCCCCGCCGGACAGGGCATCGGCCCAGTACTTC
TRBV7-2	TRBJ1-1	-	few	CASSIMGGTEAFF	TGTGCCAGCAGCATAATGGGGGGGACTGAAGCTTTCTTT
TRBV28	TRBJ1-2	-	-	CASRIQGANYGYTF	TGTGCCAGCAGGATACAGGGAGCTAACTATGGCTACACCTTC
TRBV6-1	TRBJ2-2	TRBD1	-	CASRPGDRRGKIWGTGELFF	TGTGCCAGCAGACCCGGGGACAGGCGGGGAAAGATATGGGGCACCGGGGAGCTGTTTTTT
TRBV7-3	TRBJ2-7	-	-	CVSSLIAGNGYEQYF	TGTGTCAGCAGCTTAATAGCAGGGAACGGCTACGAGCAGTACTTC
TRBV10-3	TRBJ2-4	-	-	CAISGETFKNIQYF	TGTGCCATCAGTGGGGAGACATTCAAAAACATTCAGTACTTC
TRBV20-1	TRBJ2-1	-	few	CSARDIQGYNEQFF	TGCAGTGCTAGAGATATACAGGGATACAATGAGCAGTTCTTC
TRBV7-9	TRBJ1-2	-	-	CASSPPSGGAGYTF	TGTGCCAGCAGCCCCCCCAGTGGTGGGGCTGGCTACACCTTC
TRBV14	TRBJ1-6	-	-	CASSYYIGGSSPLHF	TGTGCCAGCAGCTATTACATCGGGGGCAGTTCACCCCTCCACTTT
TRBV6-4	TRBJ2-2	TRBD1	-	CASSRDRRTGELFF	TGTGCCAGCAGCAGGGACAGGCGGACCGGGGAGCTGTTTTTT
TRBV2	TRBJ2-7	-	few	CASSGHSYEQYF	TGTGCCAGCAGTGGACACAGTTACGAGCAGTACTTC
TRBV2	TRBJ1-3	-	-	CASSEPGFSGNTIYF	TGTGCCAGCAGTGAACCCGGATTCTCTGGAAACACCATATATTTT
TRBV5-1	TRBJ2-5	-	-	CASSGQDRETQYF	TGCGCCAGCAGCGGACAAGATAGAGAGACCCAGTACTTC
TRBV28	TRBJ1-5	TRBD1	-	CASVIGTGGNQPQHF	TGTGCCAGCGTTATTGGGACAGGGGGAAATCAGCCCCAGCATTTT
TRBV7-6	TRBJ2-1	TRBD2	few	CASSSRLAGSSYNEQFF	TGTGCCAGCAGCTCAAGACTAGCGGGCAGCTCCTACAATGAGCAGTTCTTC
TRBV12-3/TRBV12-4	TRBJ1-6	TRBD1	-	CASSPDRPWNSPLHF	TGTGCCAGCAGTCCGGACAGGCCATGGAATTCACCCCTCCACTTT
TRBV7-9	TRBJ1-2	TRBD1	-	CASSLAGTGAGYTF	TGTGCCAGCAGCTTAGCCGGGACAGGGGCCGGCTACACCTTC
TRBV11-2	TRBJ1-2	-	-	CASSPTLGTTANYGYTF	TGTGCCAGCAGCCCCACCCTGGGGACAACCGCTAACTATGGCTACACCTTC
TRBV4-3	TRBJ2-7	-	-	CASSPLGGSPYEQYF	TGCGCCAGCAGCCCACTGGGGGGCAGCCCCTACGAGCAGTACTTC
TRBV9	TRBJ2-1	TRBD2	once	CASSVAGNCFRDEQFF	TGTGCCAGTAGCGTAGCGGGGAACTGTTTCAGGGATGAGCAGTTCTTC
TRBV20-1	TRBJ1-1	TRBD1	few	CSARGGQGTNTEAFF	TGCAGTGCTAGAGGAGGACAGGGGACGAACACTGAAGCTTTCTTT